This T cell receptor beta chain was identified in a study of T-cell memory formation after mild COVID-19. Whole-study findings and limits: Contracting CD4+ clones lay largely in CM and EM, with CD8+ ones residing in EMRA. Pre-infection memory contained some responding clones, which suggested that cross-reactive memory had joined. Day 15 to 85 contracting clones showed balanced CD4/CD8; day 15 to 37 expanders favored CD4+.

TCRdb independently ran MiXCR on the 5' RACE reads; one entry per CDR3 protein. The sample lists 80,000 to 130,000 distinct CDR3 sequences; over 8.5% were seen once. Concerning this clonotype: Antigen unknown.

The length of the CDR3 is 15 residues. V shed 5 bases and J 8 bases; nucleotides not matched to a gene: 9. Input material: PBMCs or a T cell subset sorted from them (not recorded which). The clonotype was recovered from a man younger than 35 who had mild COVID-19 (a few samples of this study predate the infection). Cell type and time point are not known. V gene TRBV12-3 or TRBV12-4 combines with J gene TRBJ2-1, with 10 bases that match TRBD2. The CDR3 sequence is CASSLLAGVIDEQFF. In nucleotides, the CDR3 is TGTGCCAGCAGTCTCCTAGCGGGGGTGATCGATGAGCAGTTCTTC.